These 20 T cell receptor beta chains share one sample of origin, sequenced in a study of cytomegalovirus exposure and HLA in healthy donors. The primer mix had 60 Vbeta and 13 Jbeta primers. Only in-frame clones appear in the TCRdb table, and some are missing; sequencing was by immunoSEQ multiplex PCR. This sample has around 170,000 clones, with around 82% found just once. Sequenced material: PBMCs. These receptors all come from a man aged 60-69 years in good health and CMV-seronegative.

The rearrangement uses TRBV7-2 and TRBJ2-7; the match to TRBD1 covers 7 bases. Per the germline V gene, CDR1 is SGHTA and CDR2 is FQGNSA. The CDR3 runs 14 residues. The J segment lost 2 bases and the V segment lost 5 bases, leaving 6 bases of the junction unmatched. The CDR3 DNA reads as TGTGCCAGCAGCCAGGTGAGGGGGCCCTACGAGCAGTACTTC. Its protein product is CASSQVRGPYEQYF.

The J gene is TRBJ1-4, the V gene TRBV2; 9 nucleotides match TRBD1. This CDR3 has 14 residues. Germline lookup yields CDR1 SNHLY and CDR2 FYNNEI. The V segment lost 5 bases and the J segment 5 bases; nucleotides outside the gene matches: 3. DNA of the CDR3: TGTGCCAGCAGTAGGGGGACAGGGAATGAAAAACTGTTTTTT. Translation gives CASSRGTGNEKLFF.

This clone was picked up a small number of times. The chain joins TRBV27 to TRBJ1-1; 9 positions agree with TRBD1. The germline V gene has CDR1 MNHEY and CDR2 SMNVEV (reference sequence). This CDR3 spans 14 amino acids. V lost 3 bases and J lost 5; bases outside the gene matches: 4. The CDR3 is CASSFNRGRTEAFF. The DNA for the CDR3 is TGTGCCAGCAGTTTCAACAGGGGGCGGACTGAAGCTTTCTTT.

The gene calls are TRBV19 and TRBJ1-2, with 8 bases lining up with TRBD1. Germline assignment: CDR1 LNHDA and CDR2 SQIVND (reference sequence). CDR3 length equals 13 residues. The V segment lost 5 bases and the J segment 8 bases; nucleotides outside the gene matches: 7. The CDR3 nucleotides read TGTGCCAGTAGTCCAGGGACAGGAGGCGGCTACACCTTC. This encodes CASSPGTGGGYTF.

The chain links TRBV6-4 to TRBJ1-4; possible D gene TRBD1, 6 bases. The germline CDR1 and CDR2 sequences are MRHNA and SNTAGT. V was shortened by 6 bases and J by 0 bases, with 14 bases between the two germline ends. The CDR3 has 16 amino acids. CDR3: CASSSTGTATNEKLFF. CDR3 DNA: TGTGCCAGCAGCTCCACAGGGACCGCAACTAATGAAAAACTGTTTTTT.

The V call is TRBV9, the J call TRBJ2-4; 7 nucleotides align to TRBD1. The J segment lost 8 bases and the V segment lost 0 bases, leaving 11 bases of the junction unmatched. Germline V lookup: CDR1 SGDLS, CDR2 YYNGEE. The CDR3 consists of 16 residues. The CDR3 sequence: CASSVAVTGSLDIQYF. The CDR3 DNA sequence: TGTGCCAGCAGCGTAGCGGTGACAGGGTCTTTAGACATTCAGTACTTC.

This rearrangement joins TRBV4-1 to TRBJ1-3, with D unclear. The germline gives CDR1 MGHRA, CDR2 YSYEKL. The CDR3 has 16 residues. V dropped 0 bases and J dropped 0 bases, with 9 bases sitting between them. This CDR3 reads CASSQDAAFSGNTIYF. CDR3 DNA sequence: TGCGCCAGCAGCCAAGATGCGGCCTTCTCTGGAAACACCATATATTTT.

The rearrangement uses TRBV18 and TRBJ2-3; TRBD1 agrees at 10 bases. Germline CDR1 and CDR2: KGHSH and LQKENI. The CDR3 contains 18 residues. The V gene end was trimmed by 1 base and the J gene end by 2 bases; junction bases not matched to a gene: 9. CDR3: CASSPLRATGGHTDTQYF. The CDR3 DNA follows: TGTGCCAGCTCACCACTTCGAGCGACAGGGGGCCACACAGATACGCAGTATTTT.

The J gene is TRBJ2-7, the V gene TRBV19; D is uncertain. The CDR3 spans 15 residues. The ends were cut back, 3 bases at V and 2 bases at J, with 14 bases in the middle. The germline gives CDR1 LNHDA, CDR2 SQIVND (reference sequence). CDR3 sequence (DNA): TGTGCCAGTAGTATTATATTACTGAATACCTACGAGCAGTACTTC. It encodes CASSIILLNTYEQYF.

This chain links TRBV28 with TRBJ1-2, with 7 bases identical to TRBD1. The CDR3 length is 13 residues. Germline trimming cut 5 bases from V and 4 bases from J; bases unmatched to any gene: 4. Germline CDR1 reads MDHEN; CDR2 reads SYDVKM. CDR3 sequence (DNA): TGTGCCAGCAGTCCGGACAGGCTCTATGGCTACACCTTC. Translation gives CASSPDRLYGYTF.

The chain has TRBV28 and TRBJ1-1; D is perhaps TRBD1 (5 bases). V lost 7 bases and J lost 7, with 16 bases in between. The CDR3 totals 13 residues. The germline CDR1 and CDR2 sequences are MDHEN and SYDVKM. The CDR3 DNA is TGTGCCAGCACCTTGGGGCAGCCCGGTGAAGCTTTCTTT. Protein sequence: CASTLGQPGEAFF.

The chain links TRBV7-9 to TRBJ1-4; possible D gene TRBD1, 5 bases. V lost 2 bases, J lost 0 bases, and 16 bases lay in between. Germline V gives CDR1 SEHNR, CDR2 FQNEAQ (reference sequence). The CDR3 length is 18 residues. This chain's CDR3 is CASSLLSWGTATNEKLFF. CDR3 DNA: TGTGCCAGCAGCTTATTATCTTGGGGCACTGCAACTAATGAAAAACTGTTTTTT.

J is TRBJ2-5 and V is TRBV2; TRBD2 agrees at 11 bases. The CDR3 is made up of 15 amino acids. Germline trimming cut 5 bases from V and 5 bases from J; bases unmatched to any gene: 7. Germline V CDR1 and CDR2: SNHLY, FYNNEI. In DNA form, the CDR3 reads TGTGCCAGCAGTACCTTAGCGGGGGGGCTGGAGACCCAGTACTTC. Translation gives CASSTLAGGLETQYF.

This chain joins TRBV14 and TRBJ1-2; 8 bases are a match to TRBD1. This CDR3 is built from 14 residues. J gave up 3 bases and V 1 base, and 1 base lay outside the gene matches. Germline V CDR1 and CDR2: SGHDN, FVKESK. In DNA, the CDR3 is TGTGCCAGCAGCCAAGGGACAGGGTACTATGGCTACACCTTC. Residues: CASSQGTGYYGYTF.

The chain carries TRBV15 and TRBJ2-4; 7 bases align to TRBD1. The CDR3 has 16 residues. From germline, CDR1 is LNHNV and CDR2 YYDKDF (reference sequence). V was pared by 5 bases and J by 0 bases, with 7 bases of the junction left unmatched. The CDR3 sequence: CATSRWTGSAKNIQYF. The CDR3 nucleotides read TGTGCCACCAGCCGATGGACAGGTTCAGCCAAAAACATTCAGTACTTC.

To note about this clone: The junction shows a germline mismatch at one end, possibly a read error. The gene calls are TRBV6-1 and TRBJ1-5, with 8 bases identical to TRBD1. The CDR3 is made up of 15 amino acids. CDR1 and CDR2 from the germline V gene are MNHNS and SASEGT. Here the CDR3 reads CASSERTGNNQPQNF. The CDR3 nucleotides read TGTGCCAGCAGTGAAAGGACAGGGAACAATCAGCCCCAGAATTTT.

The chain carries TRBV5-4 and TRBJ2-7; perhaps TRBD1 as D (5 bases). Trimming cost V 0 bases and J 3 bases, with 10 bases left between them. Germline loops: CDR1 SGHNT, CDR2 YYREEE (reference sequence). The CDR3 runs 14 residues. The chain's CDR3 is CASSLEGFGYEQYF. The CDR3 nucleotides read TGTGCCAGCAGCTTGGAGGGGTTTGGCTACGAGCAGTACTTC.

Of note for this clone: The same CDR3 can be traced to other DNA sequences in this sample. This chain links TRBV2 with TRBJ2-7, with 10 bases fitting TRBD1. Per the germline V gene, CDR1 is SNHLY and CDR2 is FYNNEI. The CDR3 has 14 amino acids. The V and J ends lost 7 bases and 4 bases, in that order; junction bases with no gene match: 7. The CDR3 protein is CASKPGQGFYEQYF. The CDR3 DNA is TGTGCCAGCAAACCGGGACAGGGGTTTTACGAGCAGTACTTC.

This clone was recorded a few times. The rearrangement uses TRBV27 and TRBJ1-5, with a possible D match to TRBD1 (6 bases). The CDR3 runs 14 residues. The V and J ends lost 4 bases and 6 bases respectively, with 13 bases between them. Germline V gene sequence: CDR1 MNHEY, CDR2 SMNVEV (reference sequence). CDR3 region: CASSSGEIGQPQHF. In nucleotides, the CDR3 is TGTGCCAGCAGTTCAGGGGAAATTGGTCAGCCCCAGCATTTT.

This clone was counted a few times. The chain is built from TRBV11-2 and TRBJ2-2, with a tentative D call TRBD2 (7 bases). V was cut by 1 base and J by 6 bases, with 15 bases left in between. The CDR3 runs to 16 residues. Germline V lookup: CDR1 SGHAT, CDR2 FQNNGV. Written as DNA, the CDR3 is TGTGCCAGCAGCTTAGCGGGGGGCGTACGTGCCGGGGAGCTGTTTTTT. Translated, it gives CASSLAGGVRAGELFF.